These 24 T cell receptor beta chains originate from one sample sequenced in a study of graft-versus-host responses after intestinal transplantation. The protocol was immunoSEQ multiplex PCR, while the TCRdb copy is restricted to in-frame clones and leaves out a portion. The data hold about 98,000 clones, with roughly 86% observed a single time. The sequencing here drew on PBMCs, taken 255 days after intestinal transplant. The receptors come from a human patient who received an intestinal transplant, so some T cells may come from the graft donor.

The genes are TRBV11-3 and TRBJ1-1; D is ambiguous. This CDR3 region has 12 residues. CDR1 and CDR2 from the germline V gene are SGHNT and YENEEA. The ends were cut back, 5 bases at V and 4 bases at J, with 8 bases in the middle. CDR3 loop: CASSTGSTEAFF. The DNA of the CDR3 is TGTGCCAGCAGCACGGGGAGCACTGAAGCTTTCTTT.

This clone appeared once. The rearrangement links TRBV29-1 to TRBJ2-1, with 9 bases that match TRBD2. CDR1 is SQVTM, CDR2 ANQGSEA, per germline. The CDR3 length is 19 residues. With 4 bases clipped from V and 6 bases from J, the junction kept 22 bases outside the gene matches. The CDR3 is CSVALRGGLRDAALNEQFF. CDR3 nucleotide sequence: TGCAGCGTTGCTTTGCGGGGGGGACTTCGGGACGCCGCACTCAATGAGCAGTTCTTC.

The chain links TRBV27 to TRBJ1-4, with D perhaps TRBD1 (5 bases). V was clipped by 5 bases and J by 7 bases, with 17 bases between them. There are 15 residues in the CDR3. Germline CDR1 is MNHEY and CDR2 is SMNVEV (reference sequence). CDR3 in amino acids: CASSPWAGLVEKLFF. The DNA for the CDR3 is TGTGCCAGCAGTCCCTGGGCAGGGCTGGTTGAAAAACTGTTTTTT.

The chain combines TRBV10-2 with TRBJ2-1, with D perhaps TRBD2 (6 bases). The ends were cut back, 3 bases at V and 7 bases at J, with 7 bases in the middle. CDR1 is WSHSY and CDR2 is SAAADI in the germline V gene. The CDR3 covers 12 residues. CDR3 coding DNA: TGCGCCAGCAGTGACGGAGGGAATGAGCAGTTCTTC. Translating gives CASSDGGNEQFF.

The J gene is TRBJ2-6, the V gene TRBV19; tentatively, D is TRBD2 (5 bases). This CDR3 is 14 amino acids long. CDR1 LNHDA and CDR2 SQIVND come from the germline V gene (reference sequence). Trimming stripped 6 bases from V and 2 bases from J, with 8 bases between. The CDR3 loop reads CASSPGAGANVLTF. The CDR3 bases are TGTGCCAGTAGCCCCGGGGCTGGGGCCAACGTCCTGACTTTC.

Written as DNA, the CDR3 is TGCGCCAGCAGATCCGGGACAGGGGTCACAGATACGCAGTATTTT. Translation: CASRSGTGVTDTQYF. The rearrangement links TRBV5-1 to TRBJ2-3; 10 bases match TRBD1. From germline, CDR1 is SGHRS and CDR2 YFSETQ. After removal of 5 bases from V and 2 bases from J, the junction contained 5 bases not matched to a gene. The CDR3 has 15 residues.

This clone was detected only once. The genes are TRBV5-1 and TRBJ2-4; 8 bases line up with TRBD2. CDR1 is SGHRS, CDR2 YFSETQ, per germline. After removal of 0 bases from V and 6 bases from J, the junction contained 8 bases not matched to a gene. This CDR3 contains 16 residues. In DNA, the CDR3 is TGCGCCAGCAGCTTGGTTCTCGCGGGGGGTGGAAACATTCAGTACTTC. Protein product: CASSLVLAGGGNIQYF.

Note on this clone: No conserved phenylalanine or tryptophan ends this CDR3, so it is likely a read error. For the CDR3, the DNA is TGTGCCAGCAGCTTCCTACAGGGAGGGTATGGCTACACCCTC. Amino acids: CASSFLQGGYGYTL. This chain joins TRBV7-9 and TRBJ1-2, with D maybe TRBD1 (6 bases). The CDR3 totals 14 residues. Deletions cut 3 bases from V and 5 bases from J, with 13 bases between. Germline V gives CDR1 SEHNR, CDR2 FQNEAQ (reference sequence).

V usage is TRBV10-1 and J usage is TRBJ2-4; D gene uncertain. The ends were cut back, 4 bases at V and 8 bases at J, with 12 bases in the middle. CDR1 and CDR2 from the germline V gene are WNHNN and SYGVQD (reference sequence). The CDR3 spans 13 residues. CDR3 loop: CASSGYRGDIQYF. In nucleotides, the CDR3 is TGCGCCAGCAGTGGATACAGAGGTGACATTCAGTACTTC.

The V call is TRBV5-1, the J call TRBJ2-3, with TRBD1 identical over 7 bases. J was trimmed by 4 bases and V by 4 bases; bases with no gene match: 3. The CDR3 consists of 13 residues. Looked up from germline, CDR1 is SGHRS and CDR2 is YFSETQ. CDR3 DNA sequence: TGCGCCAGCAGCCCGGGGACAGCAGATACGCAGTATTTT. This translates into CASSPGTADTQYF.

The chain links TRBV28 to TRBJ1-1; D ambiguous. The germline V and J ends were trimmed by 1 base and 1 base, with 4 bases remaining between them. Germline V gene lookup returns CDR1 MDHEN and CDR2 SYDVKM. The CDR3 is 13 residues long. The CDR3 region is CASSLLTNTEAFF. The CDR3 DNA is TGTGCCAGCAGTTTATTGACGAACACTGAAGCTTTCTTT.

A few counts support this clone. The chain's CDR3 is CASSPLAGGYSETQYF. The DNA of the CDR3 is TGTGCCAGCAGCCCTTTAGCGGGGGGGTACTCAGAGACCCAGTACTTC. V is TRBV5-4 and J is TRBJ2-5; TRBD2 agrees at 11 bases. The germline gives CDR1 SGHNT, CDR2 YYREEE (reference sequence). The J segment lost 4 bases and the V segment lost 4 bases, leaving 9 bases of the junction unmatched. CDR3 length equals 16 residues.

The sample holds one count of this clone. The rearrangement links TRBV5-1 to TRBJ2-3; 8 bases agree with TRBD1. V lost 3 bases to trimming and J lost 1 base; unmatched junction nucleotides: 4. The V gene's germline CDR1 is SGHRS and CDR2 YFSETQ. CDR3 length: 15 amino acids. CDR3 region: CASSSPGQGTDTQYF. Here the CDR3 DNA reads TGCGCCAGCAGCTCCCCGGGACAGGGCACAGATACGCAGTATTTT.

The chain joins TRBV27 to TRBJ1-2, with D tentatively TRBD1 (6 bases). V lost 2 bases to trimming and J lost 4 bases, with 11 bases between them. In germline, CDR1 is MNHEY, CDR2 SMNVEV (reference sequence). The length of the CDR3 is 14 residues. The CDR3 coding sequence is TGTGCCAGCAGTTTAGGAGCAGGGGTCTATGGCTACACCTTC. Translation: CASSLGAGVYGYTF.

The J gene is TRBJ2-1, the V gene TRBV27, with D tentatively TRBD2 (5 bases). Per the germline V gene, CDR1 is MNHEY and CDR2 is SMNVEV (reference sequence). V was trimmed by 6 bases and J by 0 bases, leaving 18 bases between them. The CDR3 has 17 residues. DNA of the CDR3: TGTGCCAGCAGCCCCCTCCGAGCGGTGAGCTCCTACAATGAGCAGTTCTTC. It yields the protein CASSPLRAVSSYNEQFF.

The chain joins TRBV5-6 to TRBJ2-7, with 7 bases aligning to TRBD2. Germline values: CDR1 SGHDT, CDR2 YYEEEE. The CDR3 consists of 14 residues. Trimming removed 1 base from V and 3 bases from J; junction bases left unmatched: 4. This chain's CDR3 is CASSLIGTNYEQYF. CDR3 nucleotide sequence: TGTGCCAGCAGCTTGATCGGGACTAACTACGAGCAGTACTTC. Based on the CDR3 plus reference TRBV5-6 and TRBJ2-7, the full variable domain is DAGVTQSPTHLIKTRGQQVTLRCSPKSGHDTVSWYQQALGQGPQFIFQYYEEEERQRGNFPDRFSGHQFPNYSSELNVNALLLGDSALYLCASSLIGTNYEQYFGPGTRLTVT.

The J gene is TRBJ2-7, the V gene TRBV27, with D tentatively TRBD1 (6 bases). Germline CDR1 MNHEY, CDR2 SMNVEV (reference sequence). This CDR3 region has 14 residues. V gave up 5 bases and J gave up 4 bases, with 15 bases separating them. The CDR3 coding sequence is TGTGCCAGCAGTCCCACCCCCGGACAGTACGAGCAGTACTTC. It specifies CASSPTPGQYEQYF.

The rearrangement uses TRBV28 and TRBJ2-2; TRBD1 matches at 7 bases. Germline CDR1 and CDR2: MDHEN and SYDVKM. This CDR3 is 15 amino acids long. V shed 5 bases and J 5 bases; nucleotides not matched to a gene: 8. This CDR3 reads CASSLAGTVTGELFF. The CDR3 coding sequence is TGTGCCAGCAGTCTCGCCGGGACAGTAACCGGGGAGCTGTTTTTT.

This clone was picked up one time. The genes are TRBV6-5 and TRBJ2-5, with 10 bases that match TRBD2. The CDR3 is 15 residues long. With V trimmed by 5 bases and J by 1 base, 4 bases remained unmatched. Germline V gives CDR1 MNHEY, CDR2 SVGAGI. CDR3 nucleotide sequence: TGTGCCAGCAGTATTCTAGCGGGGGCCCAAGAGACCCAGTACTTC. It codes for CASSILAGAQETQYF.

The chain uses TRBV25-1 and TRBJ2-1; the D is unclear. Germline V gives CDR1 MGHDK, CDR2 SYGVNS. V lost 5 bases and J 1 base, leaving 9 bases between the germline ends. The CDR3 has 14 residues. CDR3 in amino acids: CASSLAGSYNEQFF. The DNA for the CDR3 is TGTGCCAGCAGTCTTGCAGGATCCTACAATGAGCAGTTCTTC.

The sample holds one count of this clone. This CDR3 is CASSVGGAGGVEETQYF. The CDR3 DNA is TGTGCCAGCAGCGTAGGTGGAGCGGGAGGGGTAGAAGAGACCCAGTACTTC. This chain links TRBV9 with TRBJ2-5; 10 bases are shared with TRBD2. V lost 0 bases, J lost 3 bases, and 8 bases stayed unmatched. Per the germline V gene, CDR1 is SGDLS and CDR2 is YYNGEE. The CDR3 covers 17 residues.

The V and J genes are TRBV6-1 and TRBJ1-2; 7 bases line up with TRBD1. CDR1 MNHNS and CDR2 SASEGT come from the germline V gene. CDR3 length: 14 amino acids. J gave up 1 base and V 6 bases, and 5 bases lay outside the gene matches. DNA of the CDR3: TGTGCCAGCAGGCCCCAGGGGGGTAACTATGGCTACACCTTC. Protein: CASRPQGGNYGYTF.

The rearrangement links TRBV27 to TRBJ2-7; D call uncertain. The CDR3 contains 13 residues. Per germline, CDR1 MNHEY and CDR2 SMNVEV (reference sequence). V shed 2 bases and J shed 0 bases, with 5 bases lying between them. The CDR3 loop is CASSLGDSYEQYF. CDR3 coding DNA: TGTGCCAGCAGTTTAGGGGACTCCTACGAGCAGTACTTC.

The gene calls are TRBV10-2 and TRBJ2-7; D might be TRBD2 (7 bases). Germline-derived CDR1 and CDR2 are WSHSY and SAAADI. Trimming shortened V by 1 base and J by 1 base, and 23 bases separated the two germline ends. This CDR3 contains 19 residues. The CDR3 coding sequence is TGCGCCAGCAGTGAGTGGGGGCATAGCGGGTTATTGGGTTCCTACGAGCAGTACTTC. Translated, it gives CASSEWGHSGLLGSYEQYF.